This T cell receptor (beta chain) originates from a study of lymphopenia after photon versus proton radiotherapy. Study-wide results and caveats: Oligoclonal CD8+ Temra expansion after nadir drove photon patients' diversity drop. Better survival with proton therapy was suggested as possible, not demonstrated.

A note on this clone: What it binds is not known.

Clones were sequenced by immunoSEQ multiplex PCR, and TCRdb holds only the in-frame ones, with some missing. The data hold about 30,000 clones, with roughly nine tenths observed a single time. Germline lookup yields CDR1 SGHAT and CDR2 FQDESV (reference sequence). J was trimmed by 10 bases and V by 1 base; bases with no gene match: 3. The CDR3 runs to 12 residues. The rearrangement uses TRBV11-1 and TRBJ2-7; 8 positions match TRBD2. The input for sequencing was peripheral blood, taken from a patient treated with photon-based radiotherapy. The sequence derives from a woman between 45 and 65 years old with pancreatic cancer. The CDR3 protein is CASSLGLAPQYF. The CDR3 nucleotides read TGTGCCAGCAGCTTAGGACTAGCGCCACAGTACTTC.